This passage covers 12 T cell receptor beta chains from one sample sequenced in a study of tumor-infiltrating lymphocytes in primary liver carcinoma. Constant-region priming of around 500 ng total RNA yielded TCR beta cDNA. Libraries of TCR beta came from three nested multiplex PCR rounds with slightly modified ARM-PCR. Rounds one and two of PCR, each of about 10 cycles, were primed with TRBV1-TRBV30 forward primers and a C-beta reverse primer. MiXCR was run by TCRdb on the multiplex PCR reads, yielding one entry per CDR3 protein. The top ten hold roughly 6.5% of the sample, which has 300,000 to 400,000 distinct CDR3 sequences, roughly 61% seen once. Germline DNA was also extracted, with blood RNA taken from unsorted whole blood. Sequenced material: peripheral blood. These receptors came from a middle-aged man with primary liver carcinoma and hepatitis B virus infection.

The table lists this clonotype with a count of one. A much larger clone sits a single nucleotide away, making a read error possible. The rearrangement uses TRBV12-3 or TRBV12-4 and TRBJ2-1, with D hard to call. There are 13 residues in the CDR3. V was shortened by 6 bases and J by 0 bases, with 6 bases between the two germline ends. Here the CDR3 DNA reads TGTGCCAGCAGGAAGGGCTCCTACAATGAGCAGTTCTTC. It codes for CASRKGSYNEQFF.

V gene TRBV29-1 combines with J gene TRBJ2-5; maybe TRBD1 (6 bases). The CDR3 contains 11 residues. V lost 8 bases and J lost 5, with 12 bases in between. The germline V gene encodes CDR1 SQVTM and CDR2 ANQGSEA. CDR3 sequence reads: CSSYRDETQYF. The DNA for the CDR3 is TGCAGCTCTTACAGGGATGAGACCCAGTACTTC.

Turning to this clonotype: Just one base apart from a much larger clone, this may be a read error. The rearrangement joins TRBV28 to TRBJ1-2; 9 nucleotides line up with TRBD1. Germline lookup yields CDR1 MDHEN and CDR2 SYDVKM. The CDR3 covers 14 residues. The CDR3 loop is CASSLGGTGYGYIF. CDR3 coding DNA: TGTGCCAGCAGTTTAGGAGGGACAGGGTATGGCTACATCTTC.

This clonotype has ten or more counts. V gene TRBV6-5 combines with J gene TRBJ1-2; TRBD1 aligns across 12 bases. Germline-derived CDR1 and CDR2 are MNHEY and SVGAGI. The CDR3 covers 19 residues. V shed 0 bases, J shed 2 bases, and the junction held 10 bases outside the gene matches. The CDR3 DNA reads TGTGCCAGCAGTTACTCGAATCCGGGACAGGGGGCATTGAACTATGGCTACACCTTC. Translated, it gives CASSYSNPGQGALNYGYTF.

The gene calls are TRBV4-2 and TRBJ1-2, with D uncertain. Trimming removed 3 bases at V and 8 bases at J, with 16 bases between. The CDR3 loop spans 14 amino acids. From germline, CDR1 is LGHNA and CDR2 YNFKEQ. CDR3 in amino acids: CASSQDGCIGGYTF. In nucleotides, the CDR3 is TGTGCCAGCAGCCAGGATGGGTGTATCGGCGGCTACACCTTC.

CDR3 residues: CASSLGEPNGETQYF. CDR3 sequence (DNA): TGTGCCAGCAGCTTAGGAGAGCCGAACGGAGAGACCCAGTACTTC. V and J are TRBV5-8 and TRBJ2-5, with D unclear. Per germline, CDR1 SGHTS and CDR2 YDEGEE. The CDR3 sequence is 15 residues long. The ends were cut back, 2 bases at V and 4 bases at J, with 15 bases in the middle.

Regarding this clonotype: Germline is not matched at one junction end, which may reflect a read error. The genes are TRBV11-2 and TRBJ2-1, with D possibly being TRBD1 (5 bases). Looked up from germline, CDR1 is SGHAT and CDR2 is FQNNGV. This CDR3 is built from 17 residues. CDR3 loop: CACSFHQGISSYNEQLF. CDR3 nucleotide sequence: TGTGCCTGCAGCTTCCACCAGGGCATCAGCTCCTACAATGAGCAGCTCTTC. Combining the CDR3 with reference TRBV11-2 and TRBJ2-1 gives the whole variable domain EAGVAQSPRYKIIEKRQSVAFWCNPISGHATLYWYQQILGQGPKLLIQFQNNGVVDDSQLPKDRFSAERLKGVDSTLKIQPAKLEDSAVYLCACSFHQGISSYNEQLFGPGTRLTVL.

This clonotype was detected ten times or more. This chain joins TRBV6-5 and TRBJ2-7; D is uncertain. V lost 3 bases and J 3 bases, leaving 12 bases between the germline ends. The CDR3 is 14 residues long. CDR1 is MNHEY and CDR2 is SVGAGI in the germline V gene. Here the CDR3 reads CASSYAAEYYEQYF. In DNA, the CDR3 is TGTGCCAGCAGTTATGCTGCAGAGTACTACGAGCAGTACTTC.

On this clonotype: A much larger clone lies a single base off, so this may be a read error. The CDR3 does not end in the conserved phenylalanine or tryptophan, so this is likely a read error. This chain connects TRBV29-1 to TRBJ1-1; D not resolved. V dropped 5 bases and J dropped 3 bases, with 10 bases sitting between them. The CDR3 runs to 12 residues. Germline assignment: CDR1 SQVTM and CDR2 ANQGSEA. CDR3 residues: CSVLASDTEAFL. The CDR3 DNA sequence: TGCAGCGTTCTAGCTAGCGACACTGAAGCTTTCCTT.

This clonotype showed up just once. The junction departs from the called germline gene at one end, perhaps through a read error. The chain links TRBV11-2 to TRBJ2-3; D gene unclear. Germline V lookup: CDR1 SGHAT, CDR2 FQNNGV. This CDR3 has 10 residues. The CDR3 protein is CASSGDTRCF. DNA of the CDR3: TGTGCCAGTAGTGGAGATACGCGGTGTTTT.

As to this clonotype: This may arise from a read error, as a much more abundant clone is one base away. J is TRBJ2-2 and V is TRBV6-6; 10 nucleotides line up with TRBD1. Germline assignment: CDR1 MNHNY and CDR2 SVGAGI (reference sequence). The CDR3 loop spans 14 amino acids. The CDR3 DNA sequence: TGTGCCACCTCCGGGACAGGGGCCACCGGGGAGCTGTCTTTT. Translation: CATSGTGATGELSF.

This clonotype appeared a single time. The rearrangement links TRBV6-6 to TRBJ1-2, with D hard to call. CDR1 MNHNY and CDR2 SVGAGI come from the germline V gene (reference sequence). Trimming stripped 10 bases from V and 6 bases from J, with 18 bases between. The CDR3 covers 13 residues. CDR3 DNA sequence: TGTGCCACCTCGCCTTGGGAGAACCATGGCTACACCTTC. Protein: CATSPWENHGYTF.